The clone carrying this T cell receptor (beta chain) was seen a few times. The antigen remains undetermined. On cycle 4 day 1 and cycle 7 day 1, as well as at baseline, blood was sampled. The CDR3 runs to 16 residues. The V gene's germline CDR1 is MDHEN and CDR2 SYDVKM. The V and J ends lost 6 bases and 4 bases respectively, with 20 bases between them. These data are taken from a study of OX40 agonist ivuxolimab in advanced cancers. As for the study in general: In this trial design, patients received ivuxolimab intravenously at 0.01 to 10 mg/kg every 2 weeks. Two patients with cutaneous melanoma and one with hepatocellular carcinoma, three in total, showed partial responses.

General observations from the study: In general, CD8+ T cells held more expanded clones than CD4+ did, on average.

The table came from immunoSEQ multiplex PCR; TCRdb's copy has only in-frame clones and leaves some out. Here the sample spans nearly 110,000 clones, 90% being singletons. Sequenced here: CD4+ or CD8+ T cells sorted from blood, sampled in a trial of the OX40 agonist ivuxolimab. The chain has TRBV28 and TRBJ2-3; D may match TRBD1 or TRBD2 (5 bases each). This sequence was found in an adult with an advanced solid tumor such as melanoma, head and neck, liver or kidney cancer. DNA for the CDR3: TGTGCCAGCAGAACCGGGATCCAAAGGGGCTCAGATACGCAGTATTTT. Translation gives CASRTGIQRGSDTQYF.